One T cell receptor beta chain is described in this entry. Indicated time point: blood 2 weeks post-SBRT. The treatment here: 15 Gy SBRT to primary tumor, nephrectomy 4 weeks later. This renal cell carcinoma was of the clear cell type. The data stem from a study of radiation and T cells in renal cell carcinoma. Measured with immunoSEQ multiplex PCR; TCRdb has only the in-frame clones, and not every one. The sample has just over 150,000 clones, 80% to 90% seen once; the top ten hold under 15%. The source is a woman aged 50 to 60 with renal cell carcinoma. Source: blood, taken from a patient whose treatment included radiotherapy and nephrectomy.

CDR3 amino acids: CASTARAVRNQPQHF. For the CDR3, the DNA is TGTGCCAGCACGGCGAGGGCAGTCCGCAATCAGCCCCAGCATTTT. The V and J genes are TRBV18 and TRBJ1-5; D gene unclear. V was trimmed by 8 bases and J by 2 bases, leaving 16 bases between them. The CDR3 is 15 residues long. Germline CDR1 and CDR2: KGHSH and LQKENI.